This T cell receptor beta chain was found in a study of regulatory T cells in long-lasting Graves disease. Regarding the study as a whole: Less diverse TCR repertoires were seen in persistent Graves' patients than in newly diagnosed ones.

Arm-PCR of CDR3 regions and iRepertoire HTBI primers were the basis on which TCR beta libraries were built. From the multiplex PCR reads, TCRdb called clonotypes with MiXCR, one entry per CDR3 protein. The sample shows more than 300,000 distinct CDR3 sequences, more than 20% of them seen only once. V was clipped by 0 bases and J by 5 bases; unmatched bases: 7. Germline V lookup: CDR1 SGHAT, CDR2 FQNNGV. The CDR3 loop spans 16 amino acids. This clonotype was seen a handful of times. The antigen is undetermined. Described time point: persistent/refractory GD, antithyroid drugs over 5 years with positive TRAb. Following extraction of RNA from PBMCs, that RNA was used to make the TCR library. Graves' disease diagnoses followed American Thyroid Association guidelines.

The chain joins TRBV11-2 to TRBJ2-1; 7 nucleotides align to TRBD2. The sequenced sample was peripheral blood mononuclear cells (PBMCs), obtained when the disease was refractory, from a patient treated with antithyroid drugs. The origin of this receptor is a woman in her thirties or forties with Graves disease. CDR3 sequence (DNA): TGTGCCAGCAGCTTAGATATTGGCGGGAGCGACAATGAGCAGTTCTTC. The encoded protein is CASSLDIGGSDNEQFF.